These 25 T cell receptor beta chains share one sample of origin, sequenced in a study of vaccination effects on CD4 cells after COVID-19. Sequencing was performed with immunoSEQ multiplex PCR; in TCRdb, only in-frame clones are kept and a portion is missing. The sample gives tens of thousands of clones, approximately 70% of which show up once; approximately 3.7% is in the top ten. Expansion of antigen-specific CD4+ T cells with viral peptide pools was carried out by the ViraFEST assay before sequencing. Once cultured for approximately ten days, the cells underwent separation to obtain CD4+ T cells. Vaccinated recipients, who were negative for nucleocapsid antibodies, had no history of SARS-CoV-2 infection. No antigen has been identified for these receptors. The sequencing used CD4+ T cells from PBMCs cultured with HCoV-OC43 spike peptides, collected before COVID-19 vaccination. The subset was: HCoV-OC43 spike overlapping peptide pool stimulation. These receptors were taken from a human donor who received a COVID-19 vaccine.

This clone has just a few counts. This chain joins TRBV2 and TRBJ1-5; unclear D gene. Germline V gives CDR1 SNHLY, CDR2 FYNNEI. The CDR3 runs to 15 residues. V was clipped by 4 bases and J by 0 bases, with 10 bases between them. The CDR3 is CASSGTVNSNQPQHF. The CDR3 DNA reads as TGTGCCAGCAGTGGGACCGTGAATAGCAATCAGCCCCAGCATTTT.

The J gene is TRBJ1-1, the V gene TRBV19; the D is unclear. The CDR3 covers 16 residues. CDR1 is LNHDA, CDR2 SQIVND, per germline (reference sequence). V dropped 1 base and J dropped 4 bases, with 16 bases sitting between them. CDR3 residues: CASSIAEGAGITEAFF. DNA of the CDR3: TGTGCCAGTAGTATAGCCGAGGGCGCGGGGATCACTGAAGCTTTCTTT.

V gene TRBV19 combines with J gene TRBJ2-1; 10 bases are a match to TRBD2. CDR3 length: 14 amino acids. Germline loops: CDR1 LNHDA, CDR2 SQIVND (reference sequence). V lost 4 bases to trimming and J lost 9 bases; unmatched junction nucleotides: 6. The CDR3 loop reads CASSRQRGGSEQFF. The CDR3 DNA is TGTGCCAGTAGTAGGCAGCGGGGGGGCAGTGAGCAGTTCTTC.

J is TRBJ2-1 and V is TRBV19, with D possibly matching TRBD1 (5 bases). V was cut by 3 bases and J by 7 bases, with 7 bases left in between. The CDR3 is 12 amino acids. From germline, CDR1 is LNHDA and CDR2 SQIVND (reference sequence). The CDR3 loop reads CASSIGQNEQFF. DNA for the CDR3: TGTGCCAGTAGTATCGGACAAAATGAGCAGTTCTTC.

The rearrangement joins TRBV7-9 to TRBJ1-1; D gene unclear. CDR3 length: 14 amino acids. V dropped 5 bases and J dropped 3 bases, with 13 bases sitting between them. The germline V gene encodes CDR1 SEHNR and CDR2 FQNEAQ (reference sequence). DNA of the CDR3: TGTGCCAGCAGCCTATATAACCGGGACACTGAAGCTTTCTTT. The encoded protein is CASSLYNRDTEAFF.

The chain has TRBV6-2 or TRBV6-3 and TRBJ1-4, with D unresolved. Germline CDR1 is MNHEY and CDR2 is SVGEGT. This CDR3 comprises 12 residues. V lost 6 bases and J 3 bases, leaving 5 bases between the germline ends. The CDR3 spells CASSDPNEKLFF. CDR3 DNA sequence: TGTGCCAGCAGCGATCCTAATGAAAAACTGTTTTTT.

The rearrangement joins TRBV14 to TRBJ2-1; 7 bases agree with TRBD2. V shed 3 bases, J shed 9 bases, and the junction held 5 bases outside the gene matches. From germline, CDR1 is SGHDN and CDR2 FVKESK. This CDR3 has 13 amino acids. The CDR3 sequence: CASSQSREGEQFF. The CDR3 DNA sequence: TGTGCCAGCAGCCAGTCCAGGGAGGGTGAGCAGTTCTTC.

This clone is a singleton in its sample. The chain is built from TRBV9 and TRBJ1-3; tentatively, D is TRBD1 (5 bases). The CDR3 consists of 17 residues. Germline lookup yields CDR1 SGDLS and CDR2 YYNGEE. Trimming pared 0 bases from V and 0 bases from J, leaving 13 bases between. The CDR3 loop reads CASSVAVGRSSGNTIYF. CDR3 DNA: TGTGCCAGCAGCGTAGCGGTGGGACGGAGCTCTGGAAACACCATATATTTT.

This clone has just a few counts. The chain recombines TRBV20-1 with TRBJ2-2; 7 positions agree with TRBD2. The V segment lost 3 bases and the J segment 0 bases; nucleotides outside the gene matches: 4. This CDR3 is 15 amino acids long. Germline CDR1 is DFQATT and CDR2 is SNEGSKA (reference sequence). CDR3 coding DNA: TGCAGTGCTAGTTATGGGGGGGCGAACACCGGGGAGCTGTTTTTT. Its protein product is CSASYGGANTGELFF.

V gene TRBV7-6 combines with J gene TRBJ2-2; D call uncertain. Germline V lookup: CDR1 SGHVS, CDR2 FNYEAQ. This CDR3 region has 16 residues. Trimming removed 8 bases from V and 6 bases from J, with 22 bases in between. CDR3 amino acids: CASEKVGPGLSGELFF. The CDR3 DNA reads as TGTGCCAGCGAAAAAGTCGGTCCGGGCCTATCCGGGGAGCTGTTTTTT.

This clone was recorded a few times. The rearrangement joins TRBV18 to TRBJ2-2; D not certain. Germline values: CDR1 KGHSH, CDR2 LQKENI. CDR3 length: 15 residues. Between the trimmed V and J ends, which lost 3 bases and 3 bases, there was a span of 11 bases. The CDR3 loop reads CASSPRQADTGELFF. CDR3 DNA sequence: TGTGCCAGCTCACCGCGGCAGGCCGACACCGGGGAGCTGTTTTTT.

The V call is TRBV12-3 or TRBV12-4, the J call TRBJ2-1, with D unresolved. V lost 6 bases to trimming and J lost 4 bases, with 4 bases between them. CDR3 length equals 11 residues. CDR3 residues: CASRSYNEQFF. The CDR3 coding sequence is TGTGCCAGCAGATCATACAATGAGCAGTTCTTC.

V usage is TRBV12-5 and J usage is TRBJ2-3; TRBD2 matches 12 bases. Germline CDR1 and CDR2: LGHNT and FRNRAP. V lost 3 bases and J lost 4; bases outside the gene matches: 8. The CDR3 has 17 residues. The CDR3 bases are TGTGCTAGTGGTTTTAAACTAGCGGGGGGTACAGCAGATACGCAGTATTTT. Amino acids: CASGFKLAGGTADTQYF.

The gene calls are TRBV2 and TRBJ1-4; D ambiguous. Trimming took 5 bases from V and 7 from J, leaving 11 bases between them. Germline CDR1 and CDR2: SNHLY and FYNNEI. This CDR3 spans 13 amino acids. CDR3 in DNA: TGTGCCAGCAGTCGGACGTGGCGTGAAAAACTGTTTTTT. Its protein product is CASSRTWREKLFF.

The chain is built from TRBV3-1 (or the pseudogene TRBV3-2) and TRBJ1-1; D not certain. V was pared by 5 bases and J by 11 bases, with 12 bases between. Looked up from germline, CDR1 is LGHDT and CDR2 is YNNKEL (reference sequence). The CDR3 runs 11 residues. CDR3 region: CASSNMDGAFF. The CDR3 nucleotides are TGTGCCAGCAGCAACATGGATGGGGCTTTCTTT.

The chain couples TRBV7-3 to TRBJ2-1; no clear D. CDR3 length equals 14 residues. Germline assignment: CDR1 SGHTA and CDR2 FQGTGA. Trimming removed 4 bases at V and 5 bases at J, with 12 bases between. The CDR3 reads CASSSDPLDNEQFF. In DNA form, the CDR3 reads TGTGCCAGCAGCTCGGACCCCCTAGACAATGAGCAGTTCTTC.

This chain links TRBV4-1 with TRBJ1-1, with D perhaps TRBD1 (5 bases). V lost 1 base and J lost 5, with 8 bases in between. Germline CDR1 reads MGHRA; CDR2 reads YSYEKL. The CDR3 runs to 13 residues. The CDR3 region has the DNA TGCGCCAGCAGCCAAGTAACAGGAACTGAAGCTTTCTTT. Translating gives CASSQVTGTEAFF.

This clone was counted once. The gene calls are TRBV5-1 and TRBJ2-5; TRBD2 matches at 8 bases. J lost 4 bases, V lost 0 bases, and 5 bases had no gene match. Looked up from germline, CDR1 is SGHRS and CDR2 is YFSETQ. This CDR3 contains 15 residues. The CDR3 DNA sequence: TGCGCCAGCAGCTTGGCGGGACGGGAGGGAGAGACCCAGTACTTC. It translates to CASSLAGREGETQYF.

This chain links TRBV30 with TRBJ1-5; D is unresolved. Trimming cost V 0 bases and J 2 bases, with 5 bases left between them. Germline CDR1 is GTSNPN and CDR2 is SVGIG (reference sequence). The CDR3 runs to 13 residues. CDR3 nucleotide sequence: TGTGCCTGGAGTGTATCCCGCAATCAGCCCCAGCATTTT. It yields the protein CAWSVSRNQPQHF.

The chain has TRBV2 and TRBJ2-4; 7 bases fit TRBD1. The V segment lost 6 bases and the J segment 0 bases; nucleotides outside the gene matches: 5. The CDR3 is made up of 15 amino acids. The germline V gene encodes CDR1 SNHLY and CDR2 FYNNEI. CDR3 in amino acids: CASRTGLLAKNIQYF. CDR3 coding DNA: TGTGCCAGCAGGACAGGGCTTCTAGCCAAAAACATTCAGTACTTC.

The V gene is TRBV5-1, the J gene TRBJ2-1, with 7 nucleotides matching TRBD1. This CDR3 contains 16 residues. V gave up 4 bases and J gave up 0 bases; unmatched junction bases: 7. Germline lookup yields CDR1 SGHRS and CDR2 YFSETQ. The CDR3 coding sequence is TGCGCCAGCAGCCCCGGGACAGCTTACTCCTACAATGAGCAGTTCTTC. Translating it yields CASSPGTAYSYNEQFF.

This clone was observed a handful of times. J is TRBJ1-1 and V is TRBV14, with D unclear. V was clipped by 2 bases and J by 3 bases, with 13 bases between them. CDR1 and CDR2 from the germline V gene are SGHDN and FVKESK. The CDR3 contains 15 residues. CDR3: CASSQRAFRDTEAFF. CDR3 in DNA: TGTGCCAGCAGCCAAAGGGCCTTCCGAGACACTGAAGCTTTCTTT.

This rearrangement joins TRBV3-1 (or the pseudogene TRBV3-2) to TRBJ2-5, with 8 bases identical to TRBD1. The CDR3 totals 16 residues. V dropped 0 bases and J dropped 5; count of bases not matched to a gene: 8. Germline CDR1 reads LGHDT; CDR2 reads YNNKEL (reference sequence). The CDR3 is CASSQDQTGDRETQYF. In nucleotides, the CDR3 is TGTGCCAGCAGCCAAGACCAGACAGGGGATCGGGAGACCCAGTACTTC.

J is TRBJ2-1 and V is TRBV19, with 10 bases aligning to TRBD2. Germline CDR1 LNHDA, CDR2 SQIVND (reference sequence). This CDR3 comprises 18 residues. With 3 bases clipped from V and 12 bases from J, the junction kept 20 bases outside the gene matches. CDR3 DNA sequence: TGTGCCAGTAGTATCCCCTTGCATAAGAGCGGGGGGGCCTTGGGGCAGTTCTTC. Its translation is CASSIPLHKSGGALGQFF.

This chain uses TRBV29-1 with TRBJ1-2, with D maybe TRBD1 (6 bases). CDR3 size: 13 residues. Looked up from germline, CDR1 is SQVTM and CDR2 is ANQGSEA. V was trimmed by 4 bases and J by 4 bases, leaving 13 bases between them. The DNA for the CDR3 is TGCAGCGTTGCAGGGGAATGGGGCTATGGCTACACCTTC. Its protein is CSVAGEWGYGYTF.